This T cell receptor beta chain was retrieved from a study of shared clonotypes between healthy human individuals (dated by TCRdb to the early 2020s). In the study overall: The cohort comprised two women and three men aged 18 to 49 years. Different laboratories and diverse techniques were used to prepare libraries and sequence TCR repertoires, to increase sequencing depth and limit assay-specific biases. Per donor, leukapheresis produced somewhere between about 0.85 and 9.5 billion PBMCs. For each donor, CD4 naive and CD4 memory were each run on three plates, CD8 naive on two plates, and CD8 memory on one plate. Blood TCR repertoires of a handful of healthy adults were deeply sequenced to estimate repertoire size and the extent of clonotype sharing between individuals. What the research found in general, with its limitations: Even with the large sequencing depth, rarefaction of the sorted-subset datasets indicated that sequencing was incomplete. Sampling was limited to blood, and TCR repertoires in tissue likely differ from TCR repertoires in blood. Pairwise subsampling led to the expectation that sequencing depth would affect the degree of clonotype sharing among donors. Compared with non-shared clonotypes, clonotypes shared by all four sorted-subset donors had higher generation probabilities. Sharing across several donors was observed for approximately 5% of naive CD4, around 3.5% of naive CD8, 2.3% of memory CD4, and about 0.39% of memory CD8 clonotypes. Because the study included only a small number of donors, the genetic and exposure-history diversity represented was limited. Naive subsets generally had larger estimated clonotype richness than memory subsets did.

Using the deep immunoSEQ assay, multiplex PCR amplified TCR CDR3 regions from genomic DNA. Extracted genomic DNA from each cell subset was distributed evenly across all wells of several immunoSEQ 96-well plates, and each plate was treated as a replicate. For sorted subsets, roughly 200 ng of genomic DNA, equivalent to 25,000 to 35,000 T cell genomes, went into each replicate PCR. The purified libraries were quantified using a Qubit 3.0 fluorometer, sized with a Bioanalyzer 2100, and then quantified again using the KAPA Library Quantification kit. Each immunoSEQ 96-well plate was sequenced on its own single-read 150-cycle Illumina NextSeq 550 flow cell. From the authors' description of their analysis: Because the immunoSEQ output held only junctional sequences and lacked quality scores, the filtering could not match the filtering applied to full-length reads. To assign V/J genes and CDR3, sequences were annotated using PyIR, a Python wrapper for IgBLAST v1.9, with IMGT germline references. Reads were filtered out if the reads had weak V/J assignments (E-value above 1e-6), no CDR3, stop codons, out-of-frame junctions, or ambiguous translated residues. V3J clonotypes were defined as sequences sharing the same inferred V gene, J gene, and CDR3 amino acid sequence. The percentage overlap between two repertoires was calculated by dividing the number of shared unique clonotypes by the size of the smaller repertoire. Richness of each repertoire was evaluated using RTK rarefaction, the Chao1 estimator, and Recon v2.1 estimates of unobserved clonotypes. For all TCRbeta clonotypes obtained by the gDNA method from a handful of donors, generation probabilities were computed with OLGA. Drawn from immuneACCESS, this table holds only the in-frame rearrangements with V and J called that TCRdb kept. Clones are partly lost; checked studies trace under half to an unresolved V gene and leave the rest unexplained. V and J calls plus clone size are reproduced from that table; the DNA served to infer D and trimming. This sample holds around 2.1 million clones; about 94% were observed only once. Approximately 0.13% of the sample rests with the top ten.

This clone occurred once. It has no known antigen specificity. Per-base quality was not reported, and no clone a single base away is much larger than it. The CDR3 holds 16 amino acids from the cysteine to the phenylalanine. Only the CDR3 DNA is retained, 48 bases long and in frame from the first base. Cut back by 0 bases and 3 bases, the V and J ends lie 13 bases apart. The germline V gene gives CDR1 as SGHDT and CDR2 as YYEEEE. Healthy HIV-negative adults with no recently reported acute infections or vaccinations were included as donors. Only Caucasian adults living in Nashville, Tennessee, USA were represented among the donors. CD4+ T cells were enriched by magnetic negative selection; naive cells were then positively selected on CD45RA, and the negative fraction formed the memory subset. Blood was obtained by leukapheresis, after which PBMCs were separated by Ficoll-Histopaque density gradient centrifugation and cryopreserved in liquid nitrogen vapor phase. Purity and quantity of every magnetically sorted T cell population were checked by analytical flow cytometry. Genomic DNA was isolated from each sorted fraction and quantified by UV absorbance on a Nanodrop 2000c.

The sequenced sample consisted of naive CD4+ T cells sorted from blood. The sample's cell subset or site label, in plain terms: CD45RA+ positively selected. This TCR came from a man aged 18 to 30 in good health. This chain is built from TRBV5-6 and TRBJ1-3, with the D gene uncertain. The DNA sequence is TGTGCCAGCAGCTTGGCCCGGTTGAGGGATGGAAACACCATATATTTT. This yields the protein CASSLARLRDGNTIYF.